The rows below give T cell receptor beta chains drawn from one sample of a study of T cell changes during pregnancy in multiple sclerosis. Some clones are missing from TCRdb's copy, which holds only in-frame ones; the method was immunoSEQ multiplex PCR. The sample yields under 95,000 clones, 94% seen once. The source material was peripheral blood, sampled in the second trimester of pregnancy. These TCRs come from a female donor in good health, enrolled as a control in a pregnancy study. Each CDR3 is given with its conserved first and last residue. The D gene is left open where the match is weak. Size tells how often a clone was seen (once, few, many) or the class of an expanded clone, and some rows leave it out.

j_call: TRBJ2-3; d_call: TRBD2; v_call: TRBV29-1; clone_size: .; cdr3_length: 16; cdr3_nt: TGCAGCGTTGGGGGCGGGAGGGCCCCTGGCACAGATACGCAGTATTTT; cdr3_aa: CSVGGGRAPGTDTQYF
j_call: TRBJ2-3; d_call: .; v_call: TRBV25-1; clone_size: .; cdr3_length: 13; cdr3_nt: TGTGCCAGCCGGGAGCTCGGCACAGATACGCAGTATTTT; cdr3_aa: CASRELGTDTQYF
j_call: TRBJ2-7; d_call: .; v_call: TRBV9; clone_size: .; cdr3_length: 15; cdr3_nt: TGTGCCAGCAGCGTCGGGACTTCCAGCTCCTACGAGCAGTACTTC; cdr3_aa: CASSVGTSSSYEQYF
j_call: TRBJ2-5; d_call: TRBD2; v_call: TRBV27; clone_size: .; cdr3_length: 16; cdr3_nt: TGTGCCAGCAGTTTTTCCTTGACTAGCCGACAAGAGACCCAGTACTTC; cdr3_aa: CASSFSLTSRQETQYF
j_call: TRBJ2-3; d_call: TRBD2; v_call: TRBV28; clone_size: .; cdr3_length: 18; cdr3_nt: TGTGCCAGCAGTTCCCCCATCGGACTAGCGGTCAGCACAGATACGCAGTATTTT; cdr3_aa: CASSSPIGLAVSTDTQYF
j_call: TRBJ1-2; d_call: TRBD1; v_call: TRBV30; clone_size: once; cdr3_length: 14; cdr3_nt: TGTGCCTGGGATAGGACAGGCCAAAGGAGTGGCTACACCTTC; cdr3_aa: CAWDRTGQRSGYTF
j_call: TRBJ1-1; d_call: .; v_call: TRBV15; clone_size: .; cdr3_length: 14; cdr3_nt: TGTGCCACCACCCGGGGCGGGGAAAACACTGAAGCTTTCTTT; cdr3_aa: CATTRGGENTEAFF
j_call: TRBJ2-1; d_call: .; v_call: TRBV7-6; clone_size: .; cdr3_length: 15; cdr3_nt: TGTGCCAGCAGCTTTGGGGGCGGGGGCTACAATGAGCAGTTCTTC; cdr3_aa: CASSFGGGGYNEQFF
j_call: TRBJ2-1; d_call: .; v_call: TRBV5-1; clone_size: .; cdr3_length: 17; cdr3_nt: TGCGCCAGCAGCTTGATGCTAGCGCATAACTCCTACAATGAGCAGTTCTTC; cdr3_aa: CASSLMLAHNSYNEQFF
j_call: TRBJ2-2; d_call: TRBD2; v_call: TRBV28; clone_size: few; cdr3_length: 19; cdr3_nt: TGTGCCAGCAGTTCCCCAGCGGGAGGCCGAACGGGACACACCGGGGAGCTGTTTTTT; cdr3_aa: CASSSPAGGRTGHTGELFF
j_call: TRBJ2-2; d_call: TRBD1; v_call: TRBV6-4; clone_size: .; cdr3_length: 15; cdr3_nt: TGTGCCAGCGGTCCGGGACAGGGGGACACCGGGGAGCTGTTTTTT; cdr3_aa: CASGPGQGDTGELFF
j_call: TRBJ2-7; d_call: TRBD2; v_call: TRBV27; clone_size: .; cdr3_length: 14; cdr3_nt: TGTGCCAGCAGCCACGGGACTATGTTATACGAGCAGTACTTC; cdr3_aa: CASSHGTMLYEQYF
j_call: TRBJ2-7; d_call: .; v_call: TRBV6-1; clone_size: .; cdr3_length: 14; cdr3_nt: TGTGCCAGCAGTCCATGGACAGCCGGCTACGAGCAGTACTTC; cdr3_aa: CASSPWTAGYEQYF
j_call: TRBJ2-5; d_call: .; v_call: TRBV2; clone_size: .; cdr3_length: 12; cdr3_nt: TGTGCCAGCGGGGAGACAAGAGAGACCCAGTACTTC; cdr3_aa: CASGETRETQYF
j_call: TRBJ1-6; d_call: .; v_call: TRBV5-1; clone_size: once; cdr3_length: 14; cdr3_nt: TGCGCCAGCAGCTTGGCGGGGAGGGGATCACCCCTCCACTTT; cdr3_aa: CASSLAGRGSPLHF
j_call: TRBJ2-3; d_call: .; v_call: TRBV12-2; clone_size: once; cdr3_length: 19; cdr3_nt: TGTGCAAGTCGCTTAGCGGGGCCGCGGCTAGCGGAGTACACAGATACGCAGTATTTT; cdr3_aa: CASRLAGPRLAEYTDTQYF
j_call: TRBJ1-1; d_call: TRBD1; v_call: TRBV9; clone_size: .; cdr3_length: 19; cdr3_nt: TGTGCCAGCAGCGTAGACTCTTGGAAGGACAGGGGGATGAACACTGAAGCTTTCTTT; cdr3_aa: CASSVDSWKDRGMNTEAFF
j_call: TRBJ2-2; d_call: TRBD2; v_call: TRBV7-8; clone_size: .; cdr3_length: 16; cdr3_nt: TGTGCCAGCAGCTTAGGAAGCGGGGGGAACACCGGGGAGCTGTTTTTT; cdr3_aa: CASSLGSGGNTGELFF
j_call: TRBJ1-4; d_call: TRBD1; v_call: TRBV5-1; clone_size: .; cdr3_length: 15; cdr3_nt: TGCGCCAGCAGCTCGGAGGGGACAGGGAATGAAAAACTGTTTTTT; cdr3_aa: CASSSEGTGNEKLFF
j_call: TRBJ2-3; d_call: TRBD2; v_call: TRBV5-1; clone_size: .; cdr3_length: 18; cdr3_nt: TGCGCCAGCAGCTTGGACCGGACTAGCGGGGGCCTCACAGATACGCAGTATTTT; cdr3_aa: CASSLDRTSGGLTDTQYF
j_call: TRBJ2-6; d_call: .; v_call: TRBV18; clone_size: .; cdr3_length: 17; cdr3_nt: TGTGCCAGCTCAAACAGGGAAATAAGCTCTGGGGCCAACGTCCTGACTTTC; cdr3_aa: CASSNREISSGANVLTF
j_call: TRBJ1-1; d_call: .; v_call: TRBV25-1; clone_size: .; cdr3_length: 18; cdr3_nt: TGTGCCAGCAGTGAAAGTAACTGGCCTACTTCGGGGAACACTGAAGCTTTCTTT; cdr3_aa: CASSESNWPTSGNTEAFF
j_call: TRBJ1-4; d_call: .; v_call: TRBV2; clone_size: once; cdr3_length: 17; cdr3_nt: TGTGCCAGCAGTGAAGGGATTGGACAGCTGATTAATGAAAAACTGTTTTTT; cdr3_aa: CASSEGIGQLINEKLFF
j_call: TRBJ2-7; d_call: .; v_call: TRBV18; clone_size: .; cdr3_length: 15; cdr3_nt: TGTGCCAGCTCACAAAGTACACGGACAGTCTACGAGCAGTACTTC; cdr3_aa: CASSQSTRTVYEQYF
j_call: TRBJ2-5; d_call: TRBD1; v_call: TRBV5-8; clone_size: .; cdr3_length: 17; cdr3_nt: TGTGCCAGCAGCTTGGGGGTACAGGGACAGTACCAAGAGACCCAGTACTTC; cdr3_aa: CASSLGVQGQYQETQYF
j_call: TRBJ1-5; d_call: .; v_call: TRBV2; clone_size: .; cdr3_length: 14; cdr3_nt: TGTGCCAGCAGTGACCAGGGGATGGGGCAGCCCCAGCATTTT; cdr3_aa: CASSDQGMGQPQHF